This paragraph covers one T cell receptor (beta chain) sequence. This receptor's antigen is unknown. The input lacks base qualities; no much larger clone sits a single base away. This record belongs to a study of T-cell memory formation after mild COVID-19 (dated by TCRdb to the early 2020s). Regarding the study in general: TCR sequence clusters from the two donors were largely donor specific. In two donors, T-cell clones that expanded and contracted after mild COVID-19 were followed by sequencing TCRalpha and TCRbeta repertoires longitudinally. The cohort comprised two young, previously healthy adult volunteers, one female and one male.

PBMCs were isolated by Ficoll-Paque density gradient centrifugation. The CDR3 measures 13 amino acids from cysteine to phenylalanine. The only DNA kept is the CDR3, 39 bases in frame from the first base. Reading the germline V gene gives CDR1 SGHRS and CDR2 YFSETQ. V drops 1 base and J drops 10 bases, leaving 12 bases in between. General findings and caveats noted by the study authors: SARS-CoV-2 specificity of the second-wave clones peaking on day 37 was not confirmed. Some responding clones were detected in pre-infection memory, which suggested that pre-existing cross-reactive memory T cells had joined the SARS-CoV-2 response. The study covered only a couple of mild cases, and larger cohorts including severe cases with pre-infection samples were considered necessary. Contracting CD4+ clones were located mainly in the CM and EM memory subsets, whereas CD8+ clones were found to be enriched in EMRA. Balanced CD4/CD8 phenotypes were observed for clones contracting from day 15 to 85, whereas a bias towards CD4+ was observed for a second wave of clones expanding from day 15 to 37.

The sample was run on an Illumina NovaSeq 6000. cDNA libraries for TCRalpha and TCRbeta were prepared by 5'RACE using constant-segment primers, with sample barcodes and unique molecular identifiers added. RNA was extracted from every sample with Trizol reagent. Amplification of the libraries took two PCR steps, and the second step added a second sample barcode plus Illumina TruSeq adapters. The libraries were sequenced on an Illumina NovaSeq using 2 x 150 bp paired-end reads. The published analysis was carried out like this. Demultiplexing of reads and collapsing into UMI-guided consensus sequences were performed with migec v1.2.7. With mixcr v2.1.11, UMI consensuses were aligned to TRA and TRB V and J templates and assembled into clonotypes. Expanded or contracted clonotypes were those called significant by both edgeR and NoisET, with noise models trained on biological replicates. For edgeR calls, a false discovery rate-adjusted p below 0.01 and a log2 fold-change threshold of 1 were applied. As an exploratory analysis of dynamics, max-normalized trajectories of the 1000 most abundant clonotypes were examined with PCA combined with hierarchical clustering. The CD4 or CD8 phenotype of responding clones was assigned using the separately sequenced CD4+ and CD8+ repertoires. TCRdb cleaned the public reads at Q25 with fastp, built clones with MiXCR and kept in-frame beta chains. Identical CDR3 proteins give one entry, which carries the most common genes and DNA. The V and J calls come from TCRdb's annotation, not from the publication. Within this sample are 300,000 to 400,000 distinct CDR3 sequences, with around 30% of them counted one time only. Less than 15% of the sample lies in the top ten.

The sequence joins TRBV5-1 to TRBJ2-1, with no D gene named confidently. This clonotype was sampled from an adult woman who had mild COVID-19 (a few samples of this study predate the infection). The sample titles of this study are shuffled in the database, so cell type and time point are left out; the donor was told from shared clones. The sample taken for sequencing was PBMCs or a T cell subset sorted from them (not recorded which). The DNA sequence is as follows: TGCGCCAGCAGCTTGATTGGGATGCAGGAGCAGTTCTTC. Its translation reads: CASSLIGMQEQFF.